The 9 T cell receptor beta chains below all came from one sample that was sequenced in a study of T cell changes during pregnancy in multiple sclerosis. Produced via immunoSEQ multiplex PCR; TCRdb's table is partial and in-frame only. This sample carries approximately 66,000 clones, around 92% of them seen once, and the ten largest clones take about 2%. The sample consisted of peripheral blood, taken in the third trimester of pregnancy. The receptor source for this set is a female donor in good health, enrolled as a control in a pregnancy study.

This chain connects TRBV4-1 to TRBJ2-1, with 12 nucleotides matching TRBD2. With V trimmed by 4 bases and J by 0 bases, 13 bases remained unmatched. In germline, CDR1 is MGHRA, CDR2 YSYEKL. The CDR3 runs 20 residues. As DNA, the CDR3 is TGCGCCAGCAGCCCCCTCGGGCTAGCGGGAGGGGGGAGCTCCTACAATGAGCAGTTCTTC. The encoded protein is CASSPLGLAGGGSSYNEQFF.

The chain recombines TRBV19 with TRBJ1-5, with 7 bases lining up with TRBD1. Germline CDR1 is LNHDA and CDR2 is SQIVND (reference sequence). V was pared by 7 bases and J by 5 bases, with 17 bases of the junction left unmatched. This CDR3 spans 17 amino acids. The CDR3 sequence: CASNLGARQGWDQPQHF. Written as DNA, the CDR3 is TGTGCCAGTAACCTGGGGGCGCGACAGGGCTGGGATCAGCCCCAGCATTTT.

The V gene is TRBV18, the J gene TRBJ2-7; possibly TRBD1 for D (8 bases). V dropped 3 bases and J dropped 7 bases, with 19 bases sitting between them. Germline V gene data show CDR1 as KGHSH and CDR2 as LQKENI. This CDR3 spans 15 amino acids. The CDR3 nucleotides are TGTGCCAGCTCACCCTTAGGACAGGGCGGGGGTGAGCAGTACTTC. Residues: CASSPLGQGGGEQYF.

The rearrangement uses TRBV28 and TRBJ1-3; D remains unclear. The CDR3 covers 13 residues. Germline-derived CDR1 and CDR2 are MDHEN and SYDVKM. Trimming pared 6 bases from V and 0 bases from J, leaving 6 bases between. CDR3 in amino acids: CASRVASGNTIYF. The CDR3 DNA is TGTGCCAGCAGGGTGGCCTCTGGAAACACCATATATTTT.

This chain connects TRBV12-5 to TRBJ2-3, with TRBD1 as a possible D gene (5 bases). The CDR3 runs 13 residues. V lost 4 bases, J lost 1 base, and 6 bases lay in between. Germline loops: CDR1 LGHNT, CDR2 FRNRAP. The CDR3 protein is CASGSRGTDTQYF. As DNA, the CDR3 is TGTGCTAGTGGTTCCAGGGGCACAGATACGCAGTATTTT.

The chain combines TRBV12-5 with TRBJ2-5, with 10 bases aligning to TRBD2. J lost 1 base, V lost 3 bases, and 5 bases had no gene match. Looked up from germline, CDR1 is LGHNT and CDR2 is FRNRAP. The CDR3 has 16 residues. CDR3 amino acids: CASGLGSSGGQETQYF. The CDR3 DNA reads as TGTGCTAGTGGTTTAGGATCTAGCGGGGGCCAAGAGACCCAGTACTTC.

This chain links TRBV19 with TRBJ1-5; 10 bases match TRBD1. Germline-derived CDR1 and CDR2 are LNHDA and SQIVND (reference sequence). Unmatched junction bases numbered 4, after V lost 3 bases and J lost 5 bases. The CDR3 covers 15 residues. CDR3: CASSITGTGDQPQHF. DNA for the CDR3: TGTGCCAGTAGTATTACCGGGACAGGGGATCAGCCCCAGCATTTT.

The V and J genes are TRBV27 and TRBJ2-7, with 9 bases aligning to TRBD1. Germline lookup yields CDR1 MNHEY and CDR2 SMNVEV (reference sequence). After removal of 6 bases from V and 6 bases from J, the junction contained 12 bases not matched to a gene. CDR3 length: 15 amino acids. The CDR3 sequence: CASRSLTQGALEQYF. CDR3 bases: TGTGCCAGCAGAAGTTTGACACAGGGGGCCCTCGAGCAGTACTTC.

The genes are TRBV2 and TRBJ2-7; TRBD1 agrees at 7 bases. This CDR3 has 14 residues. Per germline, CDR1 SNHLY and CDR2 FYNNEI. Trimming removed 6 bases from V and 4 bases from J; junction bases left unmatched: 9. CDR3 nucleotide sequence: TGTGCCAGCAGCGAGACAGGGATGCGGTACGAGCAGTACTTC. Protein product: CASSETGMRYEQYF.